This record looks at one T cell receptor beta chain sequence and its context. Other DNA sequences from this sample encode an identical CDR3 as well. This entry is derived from a study of shared clonotypes between healthy human individuals. This CDR3 is built from 11 residues. The V end was cut by 4 bases, the J end by 2 bases, with 3 bases between. CDR1 MGHDK and CDR2 SYGVNS come from the germline V gene. Sequencing used immunoSEQ multiplex PCR; TCRdb keeps in-frame clones, though not all of them. The repertoire holds 700,000 to 950,000 clones, with roughly 96% as singletons. As defined, naive CD8 cells were CD45RO-negative and positively selected for CCR7, with terminally differentiated effector memory CD45RA+ cells excluded. Those who donated were healthy HIV-negative adults, with no recent acute infections or vaccinations reported.

This chain connects TRBV25-1 to TRBJ2-7; D is undetermined. The source of this sequence is a man in his thirties or forties in good health. The sample consisted of naive CD8+ T cells sorted from blood. Here the CDR3 DNA reads TGTGCCAGCAGTGTTACCTACGAGCAGTACTTC. Encoded protein: CASSVTYEQYF.